This T cell receptor beta chain was observed in a study of T cell responses to AZD1222 COVID-19 vaccine. The repertoire was sequenced with immunoSEQ multiplex PCR; TCRdb's copy has only in-frame clones and lacks some. The sample gives about 150,000 clones, 75% to 90% of which show up once; 4.1% is in the top ten. The CDR3 runs to 14 residues. Germline CDR1 SGHRS, CDR2 YFSETQ. V was shortened by 0 bases and J by 0 bases, with 4 bases between the two germline ends. This specimen was peripheral blood, taken on day 0 of AZD1222 vaccination. This sequence was found in an adult in good health. J is TRBJ1-5 and V is TRBV5-1; D unresolved. CDR3 sequence reads: CASSLDSSNQPQHF. The CDR3 DNA is TGCGCCAGCAGCTTGGACAGTAGCAATCAGCCCCAGCATTTT.